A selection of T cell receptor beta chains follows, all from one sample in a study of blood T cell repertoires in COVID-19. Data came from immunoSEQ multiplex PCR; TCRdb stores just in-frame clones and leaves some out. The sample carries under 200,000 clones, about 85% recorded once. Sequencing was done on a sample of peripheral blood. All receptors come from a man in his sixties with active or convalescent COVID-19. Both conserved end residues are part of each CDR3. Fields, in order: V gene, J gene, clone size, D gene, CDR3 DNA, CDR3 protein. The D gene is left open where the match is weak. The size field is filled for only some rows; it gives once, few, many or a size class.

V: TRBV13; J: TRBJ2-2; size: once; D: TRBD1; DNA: TGTGCCAGCAGCCTCGAGGGACAGGGGAACACCGGGGAGCTGTTTTTT; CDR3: CASSLEGQGNTGELFF
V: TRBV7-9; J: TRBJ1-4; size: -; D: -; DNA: TGTGCCAGCAGCTCAGGCGGAAGGAGGACTAATGAAAAACTGTTTTTT; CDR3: CASSSGGRRTNEKLFF
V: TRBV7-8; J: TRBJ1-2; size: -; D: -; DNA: TGTGCCAGCAGCTTACAGGGTCCCTATGGCTACACCTTC; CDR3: CASSLQGPYGYTF
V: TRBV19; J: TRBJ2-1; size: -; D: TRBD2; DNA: TGTGCCAGTAGTCTTAGCGGGGGCAGAACGAATGAGCAGTTCTTC; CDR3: CASSLSGGRTNEQFF
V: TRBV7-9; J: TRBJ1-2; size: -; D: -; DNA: TGTGCCAGCAGCTTAGAGGGAGGACCTAACTATGGCTACACCTTC; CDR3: CASSLEGGPNYGYTF
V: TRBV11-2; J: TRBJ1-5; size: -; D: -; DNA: TGTGCCAGCAGCTTAGCGGCAGGAAGCGGGAATCAGCCCCAGCATTTT; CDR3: CASSLAAGSGNQPQHF
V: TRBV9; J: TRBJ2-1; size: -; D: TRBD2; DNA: TGTGCCAGCAGCGTAGTGGCGGGGGAATACAATGAGCAGTTCTTC; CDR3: CASSVVAGEYNEQFF
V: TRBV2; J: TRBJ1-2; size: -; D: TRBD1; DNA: TGTGCCAGCACACCTTGGACAGGGGCTTCTATACATGGCTACACCTTC; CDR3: CASTPWTGASIHGYTF
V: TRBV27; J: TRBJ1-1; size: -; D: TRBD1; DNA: TGTGCCAGCAGTTCCCCCGGGCAGGGGGCGAGGAGGACTGAAGCTTTCTTT; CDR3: CASSSPGQGARRTEAFF
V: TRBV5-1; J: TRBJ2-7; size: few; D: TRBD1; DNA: TGCGCCAGCAGCCTTGGTGACGGACAGGAAACCTACGAGCAGTACTTC; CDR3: CASSLGDGQETYEQYF
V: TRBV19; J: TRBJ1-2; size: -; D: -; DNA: TGTGCCAGTGGGTCTACGGGTCTTCCAACCTATGGCTACACCTTC; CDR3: CASGSTGLPTYGYTF
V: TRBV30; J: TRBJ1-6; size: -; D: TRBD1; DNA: TGTGCCTGGAGTTCGACAGGGGTCCCCTATAATTCACCCCTCCACTTT; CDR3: CAWSSTGVPYNSPLHF
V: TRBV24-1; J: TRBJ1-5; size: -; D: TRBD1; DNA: TGTGCCACCAGTGATGGACGAGGGGGCTTACATCAGCCCCAGCATTTT; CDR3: CATSDGRGGLHQPQHF
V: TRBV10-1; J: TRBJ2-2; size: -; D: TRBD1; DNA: TGCGCCAGCAGAGGGACAGCCACCGGGGAGCTGTTTTTT; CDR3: CASRGTATGELFF
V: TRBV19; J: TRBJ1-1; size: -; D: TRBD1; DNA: TGTGCCAGTAATTTTAGGGGGCGAAGCACTGAAGCTTTCTTT; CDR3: CASNFRGRSTEAFF
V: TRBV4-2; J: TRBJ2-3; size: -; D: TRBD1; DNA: TGTGCCAGCAGCCAAGGACGACAGGGGGCAGATACGCAGTATTTT; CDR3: CASSQGRQGADTQYF
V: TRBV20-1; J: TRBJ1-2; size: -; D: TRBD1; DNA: TGCAGTGCTAGTGACAGGGGACCCTATGGCTACACCTTC; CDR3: CSASDRGPYGYTF
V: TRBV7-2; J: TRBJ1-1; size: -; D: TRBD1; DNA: TGTGCCAGCAGCCGGGACAGGGGTAACACTGAAGCTTTCTTT; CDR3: CASSRDRGNTEAFF
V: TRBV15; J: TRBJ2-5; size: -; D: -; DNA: TGTGCCACCAGCAGAGATTCTCGGGAGACCCAGTACTTC; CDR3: CATSRDSRETQYF
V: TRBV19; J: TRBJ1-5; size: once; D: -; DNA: TGTGCCAGTAGTCATAATATAGGGGATGGTAGCAATCAGCCCCAGCATTTT; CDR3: CASSHNIGDGSNQPQHF
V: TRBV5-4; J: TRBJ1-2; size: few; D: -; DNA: TGTGCCAGCAGCTTCAGGGAGGACTATGGCTACACCTTC; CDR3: CASSFREDYGYTF
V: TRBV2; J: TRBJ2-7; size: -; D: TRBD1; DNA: TGTGCCAGCAGCAACTTAGGGGGCTGGGGCGAGCAGTACTTC; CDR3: CASSNLGGWGEQYF
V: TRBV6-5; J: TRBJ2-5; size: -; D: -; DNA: TGTGCCAGCCGTCTTAAGGGGGGGAAGACCCAGTACTTC; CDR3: CASRLKGGKTQYF
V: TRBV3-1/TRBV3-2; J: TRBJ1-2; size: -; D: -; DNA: TGTGCCAGCAGCCAAGGAGGCTCGAGTTATGGCTACACCTTC; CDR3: CASSQGGSSYGYTF
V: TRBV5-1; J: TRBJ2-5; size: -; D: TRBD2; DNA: TGCGCCAGCAGCTTGGGACTAGCGGGGGCGTACCAAGAGACCCAGTACTTC; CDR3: CASSLGLAGAYQETQYF
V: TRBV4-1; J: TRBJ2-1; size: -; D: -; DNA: TGCGCCAGCAGCCAAGGAGGGCTAGGTAATGAGCAGTTCTTC; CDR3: CASSQGGLGNEQFF
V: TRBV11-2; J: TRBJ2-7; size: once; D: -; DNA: TGTGCCTGTCAGAGGGCCTACGAGCAGTACTTC; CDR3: CACQRAYEQYF
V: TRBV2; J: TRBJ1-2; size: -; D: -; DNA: TGTGCCAGCAGTGAAGATGGCAGGTCCTACTATGGCTACACCTTC; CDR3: CASSEDGRSYYGYTF
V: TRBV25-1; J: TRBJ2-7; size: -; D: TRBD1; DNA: TGTGCCAGCAGTGAACAGGACAGGTCCGAGCAGTACTTC; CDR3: CASSEQDRSEQYF
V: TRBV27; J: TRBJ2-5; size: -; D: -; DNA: TGTGCCAGCAGTTTACGTCGGGAAGAGACCCAGTACTTC; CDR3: CASSLRREETQYF
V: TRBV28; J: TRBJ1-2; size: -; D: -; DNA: TGTGCCAGCAGTTTAAATACCGCAGGCACTAACTATGGCTACACCTTC; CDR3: CASSLNTAGTNYGYTF
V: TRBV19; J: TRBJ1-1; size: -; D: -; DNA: TGTGCCAGTAGTACCGTAGGGGGGGGCCAGACTGAAGCTTTCTTT; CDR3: CASSTVGGGQTEAFF
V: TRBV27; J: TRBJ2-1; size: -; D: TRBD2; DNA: TGTGCCAGCAGTTTATTTCGAACAGCGGGAAATGAGCAGTTCTTC; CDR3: CASSLFRTAGNEQFF
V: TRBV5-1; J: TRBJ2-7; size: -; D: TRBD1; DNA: TGCGCCAGCAGCTCGGGACAGTTCCCCTACGAGCAGTACTTC; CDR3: CASSSGQFPYEQYF
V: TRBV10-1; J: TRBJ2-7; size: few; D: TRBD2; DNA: TGCGCCAGCAGTGAGGGGACTATGGGGAGCGAGCAGTACTTC; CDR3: CASSEGTMGSEQYF
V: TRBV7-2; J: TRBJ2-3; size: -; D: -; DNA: TGTGCCAGCAGCCCCCGCTGGGGGGCAGATACGCAGTATTTT; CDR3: CASSPRWGADTQYF
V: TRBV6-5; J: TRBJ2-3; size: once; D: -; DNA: TGTGCCAGTCTACGGGGGAGCCACACAGATACGCAGTATTTT; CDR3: CASLRGSHTDTQYF
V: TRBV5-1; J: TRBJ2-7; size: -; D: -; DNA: TGCGCCAGCAGCCCCGGGACACCTTCCTACGAGCAGTACTTC; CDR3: CASSPGTPSYEQYF
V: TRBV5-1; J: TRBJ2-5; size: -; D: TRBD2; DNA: TGCGCCAGCAGCTTATACCCGGGGACTACGGAGACCCAGTACTTC; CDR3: CASSLYPGTTETQYF
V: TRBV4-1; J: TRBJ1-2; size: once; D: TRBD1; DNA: TGCGCCAGCAGCCCGGGACAGGGGGCGAAGGGCTACACCTTC; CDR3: CASSPGQGAKGYTF
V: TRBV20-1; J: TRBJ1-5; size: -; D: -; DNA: TGCAGTGCTGTTATATATCAGCCCCAGCATTTT; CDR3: CSAVIYQPQHF
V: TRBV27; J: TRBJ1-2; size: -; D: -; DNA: TGTGCCAGCAGTTTAGTATCGACAGGCGGTACTGGCTACACCTTC; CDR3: CASSLVSTGGTGYTF
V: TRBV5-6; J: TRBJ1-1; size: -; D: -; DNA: TGTGCCAGCAGCTTGGTAGCGGGTACTGAAGCTTTCTTT; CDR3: CASSLVAGTEAFF
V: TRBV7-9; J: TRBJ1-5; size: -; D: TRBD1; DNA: TGTGCCAGCAGCATACAGGGGAGCAATCAGCCCCAGCATTTT; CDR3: CASSIQGSNQPQHF
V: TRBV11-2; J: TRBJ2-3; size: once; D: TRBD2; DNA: TGTGCCAGCAGCTTATTTGGGGGGGGGAGTACGCAGTATTTT; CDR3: CASSLFGGGSTQYF